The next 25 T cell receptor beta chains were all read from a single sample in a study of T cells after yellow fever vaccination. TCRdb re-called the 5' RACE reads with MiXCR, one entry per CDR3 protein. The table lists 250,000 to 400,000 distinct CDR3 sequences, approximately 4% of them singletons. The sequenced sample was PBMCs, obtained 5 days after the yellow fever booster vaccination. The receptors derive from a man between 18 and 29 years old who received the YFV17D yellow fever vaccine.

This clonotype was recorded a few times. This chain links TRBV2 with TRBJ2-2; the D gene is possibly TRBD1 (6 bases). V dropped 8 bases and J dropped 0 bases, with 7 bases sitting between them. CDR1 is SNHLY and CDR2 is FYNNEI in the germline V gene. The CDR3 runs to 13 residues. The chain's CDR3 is CASGTTNTGELFF. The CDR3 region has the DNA TGTGCCAGCGGGACAACGAACACCGGGGAGCTGTTTTTT.

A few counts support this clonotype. The CDR3 sequence: CASSNSGGEQYV. In DNA, the CDR3 is TGTGCCAGCTCCAATTCTGGGGGGGAGCAGTACGTC. The V call is TRBV3-1, the J call TRBJ2-7, with D tentatively TRBD2 (6 bases). The CDR3 runs to 12 residues. Germline V gene data show CDR1 as LGHDT and CDR2 as YNNKEL (reference sequence). V was cut by 8 bases and J by 7 bases, with 15 bases left in between.

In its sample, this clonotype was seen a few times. In DNA, the CDR3 is TGTGCCAGTGGGAGGACAGTTAACTATGGCTACACCTTC. This encodes CASGRTVNYGYTF. The gene calls are TRBV7-9 and TRBJ1-2; D possibly corresponds to TRBD1 (6 bases). Germline V gene lookup returns CDR1 SEHNR and CDR2 FQNEAQ (reference sequence). This CDR3 has 13 residues. Trimming shortened V by 9 bases and J by 1 base, and 12 bases separated the two germline ends.

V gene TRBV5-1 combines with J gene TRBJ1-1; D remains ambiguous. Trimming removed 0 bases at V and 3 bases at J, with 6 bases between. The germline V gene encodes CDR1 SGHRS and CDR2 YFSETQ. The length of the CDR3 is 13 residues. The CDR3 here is CASSLVGYTEAFF. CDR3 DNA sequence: TGCGCCAGCAGCTTGGTCGGATACACTGAAGCTTTCTTT.

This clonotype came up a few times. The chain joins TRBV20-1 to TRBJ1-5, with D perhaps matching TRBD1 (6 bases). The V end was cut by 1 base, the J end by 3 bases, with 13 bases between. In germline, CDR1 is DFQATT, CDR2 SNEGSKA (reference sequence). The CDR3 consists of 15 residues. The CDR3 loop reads CSARVQGRFNQPQHF. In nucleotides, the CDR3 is TGCAGTGCTAGAGTCCAGGGGCGGTTCAATCAGCCCCAGCATTTT.

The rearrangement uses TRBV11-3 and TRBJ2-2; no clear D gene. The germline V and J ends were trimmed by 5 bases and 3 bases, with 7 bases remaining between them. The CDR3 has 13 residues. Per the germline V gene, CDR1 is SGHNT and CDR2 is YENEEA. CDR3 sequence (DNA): TGTGCCAGCAGCCTAAGGGACACCGGGGAGCTGTTTTTT. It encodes CASSLRDTGELFF.

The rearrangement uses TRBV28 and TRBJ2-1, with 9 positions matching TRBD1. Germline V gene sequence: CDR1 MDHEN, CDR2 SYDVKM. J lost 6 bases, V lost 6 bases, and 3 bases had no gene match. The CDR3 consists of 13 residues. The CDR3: CASRGTGSNEQFF. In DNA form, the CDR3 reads TGTGCCAGCAGGGGGACAGGGTCCAATGAGCAGTTCTTC.

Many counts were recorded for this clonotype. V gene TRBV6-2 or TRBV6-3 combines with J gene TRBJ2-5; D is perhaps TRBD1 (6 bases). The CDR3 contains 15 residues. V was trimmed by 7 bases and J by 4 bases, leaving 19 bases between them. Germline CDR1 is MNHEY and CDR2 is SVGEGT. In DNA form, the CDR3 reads TGTGCCAGCACCTTTCGGGACACTGGACGAGAGACCCAGTACTTC. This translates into CASTFRDTGRETQYF.

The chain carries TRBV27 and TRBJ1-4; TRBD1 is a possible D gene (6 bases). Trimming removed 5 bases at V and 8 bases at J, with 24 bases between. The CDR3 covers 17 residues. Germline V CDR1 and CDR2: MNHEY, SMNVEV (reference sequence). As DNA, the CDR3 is TGTGCCAGCAGTCCGCGGCGGGGGGCGCTCGTAGGCGAAAAACTGTTTTTT. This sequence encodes CASSPRRGALVGEKLFF.

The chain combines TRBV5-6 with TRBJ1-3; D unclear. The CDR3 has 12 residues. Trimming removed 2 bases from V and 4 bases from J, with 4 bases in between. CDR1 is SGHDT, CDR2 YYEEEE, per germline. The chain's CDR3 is CASSFRGNTIYF. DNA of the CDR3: TGTGCCAGCAGCTTCAGGGGAAACACCATATATTTT.

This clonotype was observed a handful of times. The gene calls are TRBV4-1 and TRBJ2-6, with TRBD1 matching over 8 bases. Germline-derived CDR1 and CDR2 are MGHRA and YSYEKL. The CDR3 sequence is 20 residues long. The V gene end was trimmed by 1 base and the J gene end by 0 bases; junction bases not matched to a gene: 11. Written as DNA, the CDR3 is TGCGCCAGCAGCCAAGTCCCCGGACAGGGTTATAGCTCTGGGGCCAACGTCCTGACTTTC. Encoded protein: CASSQVPGQGYSSGANVLTF.

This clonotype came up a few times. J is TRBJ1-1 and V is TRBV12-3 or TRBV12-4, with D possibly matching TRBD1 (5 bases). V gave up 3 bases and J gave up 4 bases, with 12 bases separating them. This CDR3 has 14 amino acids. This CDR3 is CASSFSWGATEAFF. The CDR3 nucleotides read TGTGCCAGCAGTTTTTCTTGGGGCGCCACTGAAGCTTTCTTT.

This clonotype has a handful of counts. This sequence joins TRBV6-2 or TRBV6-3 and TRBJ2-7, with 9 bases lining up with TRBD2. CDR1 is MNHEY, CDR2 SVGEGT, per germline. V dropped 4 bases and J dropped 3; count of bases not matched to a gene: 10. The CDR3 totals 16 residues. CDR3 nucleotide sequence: TGTGCCAGCAGTTCCCAAGCCGGGCGGGAGGGCTACGAGCAGTACTTC. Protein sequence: CASSSQAGREGYEQYF.

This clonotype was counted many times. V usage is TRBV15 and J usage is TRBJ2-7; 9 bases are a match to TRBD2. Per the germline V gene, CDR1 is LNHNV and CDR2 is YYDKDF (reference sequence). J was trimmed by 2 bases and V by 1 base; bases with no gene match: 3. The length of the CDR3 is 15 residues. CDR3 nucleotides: TGTGCCACCAGCAGAGCTCTAGCGGGGCCCTACGAGCAGTACGTC. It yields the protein CATSRALAGPYEQYV.

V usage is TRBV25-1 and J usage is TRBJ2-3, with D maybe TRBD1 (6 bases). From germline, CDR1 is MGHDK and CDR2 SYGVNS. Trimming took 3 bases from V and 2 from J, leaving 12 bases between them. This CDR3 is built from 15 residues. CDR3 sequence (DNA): TGTGCCAGCAGTGACTTCCAGGGGTACACAGATACGCAGTATTTT. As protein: CASSDFQGYTDTQYF. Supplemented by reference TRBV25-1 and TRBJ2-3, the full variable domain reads EADIYQTPRYLVIGTGKKITLECSQTMGHDKMYWYQQDPGMELHLIHYSYGVNSTEKGDLSSESTVSRIRTEHFPLTLESARPSHTSQYLCASSDFQGYTDTQYFGPGTRLTVL.

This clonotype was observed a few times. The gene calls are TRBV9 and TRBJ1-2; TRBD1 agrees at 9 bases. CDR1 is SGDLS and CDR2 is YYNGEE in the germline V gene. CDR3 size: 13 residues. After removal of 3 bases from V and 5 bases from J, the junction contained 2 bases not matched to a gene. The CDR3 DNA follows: TGTGCCAGCAGCGGGACAGGGGCTTATGGCTACACCTTC. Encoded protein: CASSGTGAYGYTF. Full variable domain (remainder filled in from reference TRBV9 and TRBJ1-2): DSGVTQTPKHLITATGQRVTLRCSPRSGDLSVYWYQQSLDQGLQFLIQYYNGEERAKGNILERFSAQQFPDLHSELNLSSLELGDSALYFCASSGTGAYGYTFGSGTRLTVV.

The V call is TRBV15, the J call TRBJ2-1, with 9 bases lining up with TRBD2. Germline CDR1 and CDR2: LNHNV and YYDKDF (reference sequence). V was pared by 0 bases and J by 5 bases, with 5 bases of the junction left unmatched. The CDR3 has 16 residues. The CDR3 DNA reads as TGTGCCACCAGCAGAGATGCTCTAGCGGGGAACAATGAGCAGTTCTTC. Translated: CATSRDALAGNNEQFF.

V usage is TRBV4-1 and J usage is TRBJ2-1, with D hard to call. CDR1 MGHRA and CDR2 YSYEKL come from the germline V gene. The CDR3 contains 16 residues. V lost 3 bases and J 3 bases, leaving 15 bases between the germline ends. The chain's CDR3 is CASSHVGRGGYNEQFF. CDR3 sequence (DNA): TGCGCCAGCAGCCACGTCGGGCGAGGCGGCTACAATGAGCAGTTCTTC.

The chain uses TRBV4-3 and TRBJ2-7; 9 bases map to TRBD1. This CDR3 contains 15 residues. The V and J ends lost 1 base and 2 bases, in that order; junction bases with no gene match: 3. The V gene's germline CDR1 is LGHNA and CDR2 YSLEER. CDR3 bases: TGCGCCAGCAGCCAAGTCGGGACAGGGCCCTACGAGCAGTACTTC. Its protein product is CASSQVGTGPYEQYF.

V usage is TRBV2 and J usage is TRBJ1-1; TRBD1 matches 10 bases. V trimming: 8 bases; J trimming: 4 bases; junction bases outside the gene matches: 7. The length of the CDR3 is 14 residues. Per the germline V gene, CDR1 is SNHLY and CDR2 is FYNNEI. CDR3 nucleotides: TGTGCCAGCCAGAGGACAGGGGGTGGCACTGAAGCTTTCTTT. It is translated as CASQRTGGGTEAFF. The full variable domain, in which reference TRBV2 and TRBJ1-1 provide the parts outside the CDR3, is EPEVTQTPSHQVTQMGQEVILRCVPISNHLYFYWYRQILGQKVEFLVSFYNNEISEKSEIFDDQFSVERPDGSNFTLKIRSTKLEDSAMYFCASQRTGGGTEAFFGQGTRLTVV.

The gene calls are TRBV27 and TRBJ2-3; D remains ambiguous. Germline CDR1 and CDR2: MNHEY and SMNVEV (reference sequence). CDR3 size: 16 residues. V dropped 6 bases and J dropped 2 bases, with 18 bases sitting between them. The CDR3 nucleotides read TGTGCCAGCAGCCCCAGAAAGGATTGGGACACAGATACGCAGTATTTT. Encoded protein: CASSPRKDWDTDTQYF.

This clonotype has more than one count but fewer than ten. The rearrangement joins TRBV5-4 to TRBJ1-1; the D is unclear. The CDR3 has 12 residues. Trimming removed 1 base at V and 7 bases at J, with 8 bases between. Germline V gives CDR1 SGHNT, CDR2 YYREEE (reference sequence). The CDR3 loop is CASSLREGEAFF. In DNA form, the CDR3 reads TGTGCCAGCAGCTTGAGGGAGGGTGAAGCTTTCTTT. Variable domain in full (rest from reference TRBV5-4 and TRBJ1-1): ETGVTQSPTHLIKTRGQQVTLRCSSQSGHNTVSWYQQALGQGPQFIFQYYREEENGRGNFPPRFSGLQFPNYSSELNVNALELDDSALYLCASSLREGEAFFGQGTRLTVV.

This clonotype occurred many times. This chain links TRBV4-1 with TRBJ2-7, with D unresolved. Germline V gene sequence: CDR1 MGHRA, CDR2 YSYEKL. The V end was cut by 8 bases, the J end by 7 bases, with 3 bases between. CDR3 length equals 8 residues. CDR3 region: CASGEQYV. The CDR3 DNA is TGCGCCAGCGGGGAGCAGTACGTC.

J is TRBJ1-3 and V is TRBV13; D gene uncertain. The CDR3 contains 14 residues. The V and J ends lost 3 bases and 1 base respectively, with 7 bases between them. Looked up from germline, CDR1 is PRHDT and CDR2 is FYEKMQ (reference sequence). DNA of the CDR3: TGTGCCAGCAGCTTCCGGAGTTCTGGAAACACCATATATTTT. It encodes CASSFRSSGNTIYF.

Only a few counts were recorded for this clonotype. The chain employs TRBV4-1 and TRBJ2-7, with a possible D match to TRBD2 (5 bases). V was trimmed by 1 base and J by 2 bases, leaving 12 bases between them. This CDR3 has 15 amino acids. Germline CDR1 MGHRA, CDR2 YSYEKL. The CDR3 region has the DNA TGCGCCAGCAGCCAAGGACGGGAAGCGGCCTACGAGCAGTACTTC. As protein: CASSQGREAAYEQYF.